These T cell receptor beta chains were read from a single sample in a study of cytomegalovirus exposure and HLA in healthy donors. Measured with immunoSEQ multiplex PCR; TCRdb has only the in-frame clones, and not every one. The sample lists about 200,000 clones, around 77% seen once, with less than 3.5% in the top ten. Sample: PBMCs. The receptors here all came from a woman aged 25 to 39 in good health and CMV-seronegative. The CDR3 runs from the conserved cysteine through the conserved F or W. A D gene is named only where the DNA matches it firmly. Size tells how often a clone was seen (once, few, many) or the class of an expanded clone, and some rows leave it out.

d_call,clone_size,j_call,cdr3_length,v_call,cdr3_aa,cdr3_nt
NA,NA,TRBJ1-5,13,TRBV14,CASSLDSYQPQHF,TGTGCCAGCAGCTTAGACAGCTATCAGCCCCAGCATTTT
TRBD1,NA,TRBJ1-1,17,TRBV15,CATSSLRTGVVRTEAFF,TGTGCCACCAGCAGCCTCCGGACAGGGGTGGTACGCACTGAAGCTTTCTTT
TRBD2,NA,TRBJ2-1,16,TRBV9,CASSIGSGGPYNEQFF,TGTGCCAGCAGCATAGGTAGCGGGGGGCCCTACAATGAGCAGTTCTTC
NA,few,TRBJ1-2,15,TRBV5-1,CASSLDVTVRYGYTF,TGCGCCAGCAGCTTGGACGTAACGGTGCGCTATGGCTACACCTTC
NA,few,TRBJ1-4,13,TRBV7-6,CASSLSGNEKLFF,TGTGCCAGCAGCTTATCGGGGAATGAAAAACTGTTTTTT
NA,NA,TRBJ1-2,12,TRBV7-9,CASSLDSYGYTF,TGTGCCAGCAGCTTGGACAGCTATGGCTACACCTTC
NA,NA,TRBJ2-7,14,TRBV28,CASRKGGGQSEQYF,TGTGCCAGCAGAAAGGGGGGGGGCCAGAGCGAGCAGTACTTC
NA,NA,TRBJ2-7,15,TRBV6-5,CASSYSGAGVRRQYF,TGTGCCAGCAGTTACTCGGGGGCAGGGGTCCGACGGCAGTACTTC
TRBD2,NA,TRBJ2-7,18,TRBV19,CASSIEHSSGRARYEQYF,TGTGCCAGTAGTATAGAACACTCTAGCGGGAGGGCCAGGTACGAGCAGTACTTC
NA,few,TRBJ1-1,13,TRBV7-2,CASSLEQVTEAFF,TGTGCCAGCAGCTTAGAACAAGTCACTGAAGCTTTCTTT
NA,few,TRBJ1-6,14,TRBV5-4,CASSWTANNSPLHF,TGTGCCAGCAGCTGGACAGCTAATAATTCACCCCTCCACTTT
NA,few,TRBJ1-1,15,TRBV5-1,CASSWAGGLNTEAFF,TGCGCCAGCAGCTGGGCTGGGGGCCTGAACACTGAAGCTTTCTTT